The 14 T cell receptor beta chains below all came from one sample that was sequenced in a study of T cells in Graves' hyperthyroidism and ophthalmopathy. RNA transcripts gave rise to amplified TCR beta CDR3 regions. First-round RT-PCR targeting the TCR CDR3 was performed with the HTBI primer set. TCRdb re-analysed the multiplex PCR reads in MiXCR, keeping a single row per CDR3 protein. The data show some 300,000 distinct CDR3 sequences, around 20% seen once. The sample taken for sequencing was blood. These receptors all come from a man between 45 and 60 years old with Graves' ophthalmopathy.

The table lists this clonotype with a few counts. This chain connects TRBV7-8 to TRBJ2-7; the D is unclear. CDR3 length: 13 amino acids. CDR1 and CDR2 (germline): SGHVS, FQNEAQ. Trimming removed 5 bases at V and 3 bases at J, with 11 bases between. The DNA for the CDR3 is TGTGCCAGCAGCACGCGGACGAACTACGAGCAGTACTTC. This encodes CASSTRTNYEQYF.

This clonotype has more than one count but fewer than ten. This chain joins TRBV5-1 and TRBJ2-7, with D perhaps being TRBD1 or TRBD2 (5 bases each). This CDR3 has 15 residues. V lost 3 bases and J 6 bases, leaving 19 bases between the germline ends. Germline assignment: CDR1 SGHRS and CDR2 YFSETQ. Here the CDR3 DNA reads TGCGCCAGCAGCTCAGGGCGGGTTAAAGGATCCGAGCAGTACTTC. Protein sequence: CASSSGRVKGSEQYF.

This clonotype has just a few counts. The CDR3 DNA sequence: TGTGCCAGCAGTTACGGGAGCTCCTATAATTCACCCCTCCACTTT. It translates to CASSYGSSYNSPLHF. The chain links TRBV6-5 to TRBJ1-6; D is unresolved. The CDR3 sequence is 15 residues long. Germline CDR1 reads MNHEY; CDR2 reads SVGAGI. Trimming took 2 bases from V and 0 from J, leaving 5 bases between them.

V gene TRBV7-9 combines with J gene TRBJ2-3; weak D call: TRBD1 (5 bases). Looked up from germline, CDR1 is SEHNR and CDR2 is FQNEAQ (reference sequence). The CDR3 runs 14 residues. V lost 5 bases and J lost 0, with 9 bases in between. The CDR3 is CASSLRVSTDTQYF. In DNA, the CDR3 is TGTGCCAGCAGCCTCAGGGTTAGCACAGATACGCAGTATTTT.

This clonotype was found many times. The rearrangement links TRBV30 to TRBJ2-7, with D perhaps assigned TRBD1 or TRBD2 (5 bases each). The CDR3 has 12 residues. CDR1 is GTSNPN, CDR2 SVGIG, per germline (reference sequence). Trimming shortened V by 8 bases and J by 4 bases, and 15 bases separated the two germline ends. In nucleotides, the CDR3 is TGTGCCGGGGTAACCGGGACGTACGAGCAGTACTTC. Translation: CAGVTGTYEQYF.

This clonotype was seen more than once but under ten times. The rearrangement joins TRBV6-1 to TRBJ1-5, with D unclear. Trimming took off 1 base at V and 2 bases at J, with 12 bases between the two ends. The CDR3 contains 16 residues. Germline-derived CDR1 and CDR2 are MNHNS and SASEGT. The CDR3 DNA sequence: TGTGCCAGCAGTGAAGGAAGGAGGACGGGCAATCAGCCCCAGCATTTT. Residues: CASSEGRRTGNQPQHF.

This clonotype was detected once. V gene TRBV6-2 or TRBV6-3 combines with J gene TRBJ2-7, with a possible D match to TRBD1 (5 bases). The CDR3 spans 13 residues. V lost 2 bases and J lost 3, with 8 bases in between. The V gene's germline CDR1 is MNHEY and CDR2 SVGEGT. The CDR3: CASSYAGLYEQYF. CDR3 DNA: TGTGCCAGCAGTTACGCAGGGCTCTACGAGCAGTACTTC.

This clonotype was counted a single time. The gene calls are TRBV27 and TRBJ1-6; TRBD1 might be the D (5 bases). The CDR3 is 13 residues long. Trimming removed 6 bases at V and 10 bases at J, with 13 bases between. CDR1 and CDR2 (germline): MNHEY, SMNVEV (reference sequence). CDR3 sequence reads: CASSLTRGSPLHF. CDR3 DNA sequence: TGTGCCAGCAGCTTAACCCGGGGGTCACCCCTCCACTTT.

This clonotype was detected ten times or more. The chain employs TRBV2 and TRBJ2-5; the D gene could be TRBD1 or TRBD2 (5 bases each). The germline V gene encodes CDR1 SNHLY and CDR2 FYNNEI. Trimming removed 6 bases at V and 1 base at J, with 9 bases between. The CDR3 totals 13 residues. The CDR3 region has the DNA TGTGCCAGCAGGGGGGACGGCCAAGAGACCCAGTACTTC. This gives the protein CASRGDGQETQYF.

This clonotype was found many times. The rearrangement joins TRBV3-1 to TRBJ2-7, with 10 bases lining up with TRBD1. Germline loops: CDR1 LGHDT, CDR2 YNNKEL (reference sequence). V lost 3 bases, J lost 5 bases, and 4 bases stayed unmatched. The CDR3 runs to 14 residues. This CDR3 is CASSHSGTGDEQYF. CDR3 bases: TGTGCCAGCAGCCACAGCGGGACAGGGGACGAGCAGTACTTC.

This clonotype was seen repeatedly, ten times or more. The chain's CDR3 is CASSGNPGADTQYF. CDR3 nucleotides: TGTGCCAGCAGCGGAAATCCGGGGGCAGATACGCAGTATTTT. The chain joins TRBV11-2 to TRBJ2-3; the D gene is possibly TRBD2 (6 bases). CDR1 and CDR2 from the germline V gene are SGHAT and FQNNGV. The CDR3 contains 14 residues. Trimming stripped 5 bases from V and 4 bases from J, with 13 bases between.

The chain has TRBV20-1 and TRBJ1-5; a weak D match, TRBD1 (6 bases). Germline CDR1 is DFQATT and CDR2 is SNEGSKA (reference sequence). CDR3 length: 15 residues. V lost 0 bases and J 5 bases, leaving 14 bases between the germline ends. The CDR3 reads CSARDHRDGYQPQHF. The CDR3 bases are TGCAGTGCTAGAGATCACAGGGACGGGTATCAGCCCCAGCATTTT.

In this sample, this clonotype turned up many times. The chain carries TRBV28 and TRBJ2-5; 12 positions match TRBD1. The CDR3 runs to 16 residues. V dropped 4 bases and J dropped 2; count of bases not matched to a gene: 5. The V gene's germline CDR1 is MDHEN and CDR2 SYDVKM. The CDR3 coding sequence is TGTGCCAGCAGTTCCCGGGACAGGGGGCCACAAGAGACCCAGTACTTC. Its translation: CASSSRDRGPQETQYF.

This clonotype has a handful of counts. This chain links TRBV10-3 with TRBJ1-6; possible D gene TRBD1, 5 bases. Deletions cut 10 bases from V and 7 bases from J, with 17 bases between. The CDR3 loop spans 14 amino acids. Germline loops: CDR1 ENHRY, CDR2 SYGVKD. CDR3 in DNA: TGTGCCAGTAGACGGGACTCCCAAAATTCACCCCTCCACTTT. Translating gives CASRRDSQNSPLHF.